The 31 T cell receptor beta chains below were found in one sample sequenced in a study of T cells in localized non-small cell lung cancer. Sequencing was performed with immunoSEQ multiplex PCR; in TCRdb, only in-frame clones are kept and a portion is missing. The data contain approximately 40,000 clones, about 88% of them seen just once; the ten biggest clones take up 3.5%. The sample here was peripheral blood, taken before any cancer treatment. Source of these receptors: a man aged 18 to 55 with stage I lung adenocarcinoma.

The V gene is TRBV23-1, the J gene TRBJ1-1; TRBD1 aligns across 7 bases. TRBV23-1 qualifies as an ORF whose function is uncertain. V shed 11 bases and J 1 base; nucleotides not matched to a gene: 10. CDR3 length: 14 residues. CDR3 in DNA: TGCGCCGGCGAACGACAGGGTCGGAACACTGAAGCTTTCTTT. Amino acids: CAGERQGRNTEAFF.

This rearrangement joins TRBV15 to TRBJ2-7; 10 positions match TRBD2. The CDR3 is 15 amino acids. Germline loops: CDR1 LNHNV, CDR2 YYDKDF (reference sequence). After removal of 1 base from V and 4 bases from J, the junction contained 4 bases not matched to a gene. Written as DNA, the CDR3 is TGTGCCACCAGCAGAGGTAGCGGGGGGTCATACGAGCAGTACTTC. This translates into CATSRGSGGSYEQYF.

The CDR3 reads CASSRGSDRAPNQPQHF. The CDR3 nucleotides are TGTGCCAGCAGCCGGGGATCAGACAGGGCCCCCAATCAGCCCCAGCATTTT. The gene calls are TRBV4-2 and TRBJ1-5; 7 nucleotides align to TRBD1. The V gene's germline CDR1 is LGHNA and CDR2 YNFKEQ. The CDR3 loop spans 17 amino acids. The V gene end was trimmed by 4 bases and the J gene end by 3 bases; junction bases not matched to a gene: 12.

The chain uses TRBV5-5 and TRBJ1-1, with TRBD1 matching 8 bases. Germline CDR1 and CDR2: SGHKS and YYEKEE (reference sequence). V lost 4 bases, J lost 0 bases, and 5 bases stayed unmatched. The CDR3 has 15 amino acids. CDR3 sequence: CASSPRTGLNTEAFF. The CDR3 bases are TGTGCCAGCAGCCCAAGGACAGGGTTGAACACTGAAGCTTTCTTT. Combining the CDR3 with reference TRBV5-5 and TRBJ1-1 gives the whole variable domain DAGVTQSPTHLIKTRGQQVTLRCSPISGHKSVSWYQQVLGQGPQFIFQYYEKEERGRGNFPDRFSARQFPNYSSELNVNALLLGDSALYLCASSPRTGLNTEAFFGQGTRLTVV.

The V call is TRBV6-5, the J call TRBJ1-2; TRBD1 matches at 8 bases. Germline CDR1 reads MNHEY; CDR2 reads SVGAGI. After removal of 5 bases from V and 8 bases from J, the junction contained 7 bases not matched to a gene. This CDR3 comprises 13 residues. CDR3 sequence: CASSPPDREGYTF. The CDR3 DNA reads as TGTGCCAGCAGTCCCCCGGACAGGGAAGGCTACACCTTC.

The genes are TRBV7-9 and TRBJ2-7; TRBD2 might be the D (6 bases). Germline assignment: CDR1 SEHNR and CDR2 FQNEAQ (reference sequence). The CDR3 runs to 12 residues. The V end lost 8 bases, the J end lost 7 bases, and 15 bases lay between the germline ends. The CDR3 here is CASGRDSGEQYF. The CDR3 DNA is TGTGCCAGCGGCCGGGACTCAGGGGAGCAGTACTTC.

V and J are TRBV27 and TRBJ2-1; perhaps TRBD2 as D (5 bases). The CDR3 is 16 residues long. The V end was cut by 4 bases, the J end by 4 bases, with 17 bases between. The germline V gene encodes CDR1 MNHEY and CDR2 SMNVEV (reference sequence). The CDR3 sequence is CASSSTLGERYNEQFF. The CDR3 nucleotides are TGTGCCAGCAGTTCAACGCTCGGGGAGAGGTACAATGAGCAGTTCTTC.

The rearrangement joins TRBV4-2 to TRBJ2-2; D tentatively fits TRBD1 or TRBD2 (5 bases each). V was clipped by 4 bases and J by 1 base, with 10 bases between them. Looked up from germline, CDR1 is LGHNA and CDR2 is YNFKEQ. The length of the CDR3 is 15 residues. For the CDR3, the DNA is TGTGCCAGCAGCCCCGGGACGATGAACACCGGGGAGCTGTTTTTT. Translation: CASSPGTMNTGELFF.

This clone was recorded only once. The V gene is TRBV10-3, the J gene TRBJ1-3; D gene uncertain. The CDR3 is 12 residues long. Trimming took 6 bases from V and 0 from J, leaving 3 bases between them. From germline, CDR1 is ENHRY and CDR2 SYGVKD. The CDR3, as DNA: TGTGCCATCAGGAGCTCTGGAAACACCATATATTTT. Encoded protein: CAIRSSGNTIYF.

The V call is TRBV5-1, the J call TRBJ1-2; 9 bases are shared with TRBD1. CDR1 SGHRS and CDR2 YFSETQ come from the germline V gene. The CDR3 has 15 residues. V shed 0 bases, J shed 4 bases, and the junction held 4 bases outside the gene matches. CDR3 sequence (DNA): TGCGCCAGCAGCTTGGACACAGGGGGCACCTATGGCTACACCTTC. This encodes CASSLDTGGTYGYTF.

In nucleotides, the CDR3 is TGCAGCGTTGAATCATTCGGACTAGCGGGGGGCTTGGGTGAGCAGTTCTTC. Its protein product is CSVESFGLAGGLGEQFF. V usage is TRBV29-1 and J usage is TRBJ2-1, with TRBD2 matching over 14 bases. Per germline, CDR1 SQVTM and CDR2 ANQGSEA. Trimming removed 2 bases from V and 9 bases from J; junction bases left unmatched: 12. The CDR3 sequence is 17 residues long.

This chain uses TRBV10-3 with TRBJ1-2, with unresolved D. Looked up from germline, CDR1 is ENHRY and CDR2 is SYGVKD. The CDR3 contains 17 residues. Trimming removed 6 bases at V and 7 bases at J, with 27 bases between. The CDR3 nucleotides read TGTGCCATCAGGTGGCAGACCGGCCGAGTCGGGGTCGGTGGCTACACCTTC. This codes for CAIRWQTGRVGVGGYTF.

CDR3 nucleotide sequence: TGTGCCAGCAGCGTAGAGTCAGTGGACTATGGCTACACCTTC. Its protein product is CASSVESVDYGYTF. V usage is TRBV9 and J usage is TRBJ1-2; D is ambiguous. CDR3 size: 14 residues. Germline V gene sequence: CDR1 SGDLS, CDR2 YYNGEE. The ends were cut back, 0 bases at V and 3 bases at J, with 9 bases in the middle.

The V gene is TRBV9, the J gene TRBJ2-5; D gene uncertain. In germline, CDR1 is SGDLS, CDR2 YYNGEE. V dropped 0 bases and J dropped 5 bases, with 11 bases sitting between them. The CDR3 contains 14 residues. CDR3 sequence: CASSVDVGWETQYF. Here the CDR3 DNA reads TGTGCCAGCAGCGTAGATGTGGGGTGGGAGACCCAGTACTTC.

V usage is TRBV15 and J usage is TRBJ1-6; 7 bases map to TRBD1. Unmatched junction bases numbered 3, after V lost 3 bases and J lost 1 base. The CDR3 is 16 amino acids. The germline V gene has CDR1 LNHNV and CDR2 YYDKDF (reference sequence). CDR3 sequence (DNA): TGTGCCACCAGCAGCGGACAGGCGTCCTATAATTCACCCCTCCACTTT. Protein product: CATSSGQASYNSPLHF.

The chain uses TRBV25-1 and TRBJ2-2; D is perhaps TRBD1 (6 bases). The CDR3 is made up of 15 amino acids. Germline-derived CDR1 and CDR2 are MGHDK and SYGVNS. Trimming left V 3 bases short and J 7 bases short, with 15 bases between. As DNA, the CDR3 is TGTGCCAGCAGTGAGTGGACAGTTTCTGTCGGGGAGCTGTTTTTT. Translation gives CASSEWTVSVGELFF.

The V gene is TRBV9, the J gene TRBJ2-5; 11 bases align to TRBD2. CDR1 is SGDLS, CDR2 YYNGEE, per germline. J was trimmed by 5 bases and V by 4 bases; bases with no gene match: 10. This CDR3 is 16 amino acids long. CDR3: CASSLLAGGPMETQYF. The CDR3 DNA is TGTGCCAGCAGCCTCTTAGCGGGGGGGCCTATGGAGACCCAGTACTTC.

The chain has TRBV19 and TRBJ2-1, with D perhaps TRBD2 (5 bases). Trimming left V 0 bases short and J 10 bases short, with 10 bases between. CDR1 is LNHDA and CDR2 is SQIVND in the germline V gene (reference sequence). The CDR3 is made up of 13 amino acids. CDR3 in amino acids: CASSIDGRREQFF. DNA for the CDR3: TGTGCCAGTAGTATAGATGGCCGGAGGGAGCAGTTCTTC.

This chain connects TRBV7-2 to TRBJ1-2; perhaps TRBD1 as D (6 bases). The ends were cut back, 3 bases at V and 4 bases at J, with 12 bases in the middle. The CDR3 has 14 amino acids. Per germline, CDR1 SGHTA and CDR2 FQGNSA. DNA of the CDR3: TGTGCCAGCAGCTTGGGACATTCCGCCTATGGCTACACCTTC. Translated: CASSLGHSAYGYTF.

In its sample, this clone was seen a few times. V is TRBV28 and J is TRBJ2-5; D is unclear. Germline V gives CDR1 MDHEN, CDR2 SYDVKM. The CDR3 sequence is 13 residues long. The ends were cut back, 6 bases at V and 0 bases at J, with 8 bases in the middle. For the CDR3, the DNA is TGTGCCAGCAGGTCACCAGACCAAGAGACCCAGTACTTC. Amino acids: CASRSPDQETQYF.

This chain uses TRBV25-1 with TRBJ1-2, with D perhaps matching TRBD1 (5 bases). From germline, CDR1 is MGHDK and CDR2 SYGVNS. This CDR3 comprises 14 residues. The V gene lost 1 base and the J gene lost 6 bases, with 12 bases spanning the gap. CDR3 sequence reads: CASSEWSGLDGYTF. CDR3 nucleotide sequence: TGTGCCAGCAGTGAATGGTCGGGACTGGATGGCTACACCTTC.

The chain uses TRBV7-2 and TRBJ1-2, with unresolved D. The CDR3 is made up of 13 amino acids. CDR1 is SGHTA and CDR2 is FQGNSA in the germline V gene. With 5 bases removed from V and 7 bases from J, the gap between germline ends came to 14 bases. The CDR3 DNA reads TGTGCCAGCAGCCCTGGACGGGAAGCTGGCTACACCTTC. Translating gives CASSPGREAGYTF.

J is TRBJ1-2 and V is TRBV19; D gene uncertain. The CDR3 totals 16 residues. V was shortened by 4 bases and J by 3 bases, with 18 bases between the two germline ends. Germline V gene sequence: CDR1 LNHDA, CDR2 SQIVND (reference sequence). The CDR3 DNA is TGTGCCAGTAGTACTCGGACCTCCCCCGGGGACTATGGCTACACCTTC. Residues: CASSTRTSPGDYGYTF.

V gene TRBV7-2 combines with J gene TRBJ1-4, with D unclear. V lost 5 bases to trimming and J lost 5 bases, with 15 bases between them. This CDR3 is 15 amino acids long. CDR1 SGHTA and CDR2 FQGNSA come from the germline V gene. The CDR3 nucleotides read TGTGCCAGCAGCGCGTCGACGGCTAGAAATGAAAAACTGTTTTTT. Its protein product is CASSASTARNEKLFF.

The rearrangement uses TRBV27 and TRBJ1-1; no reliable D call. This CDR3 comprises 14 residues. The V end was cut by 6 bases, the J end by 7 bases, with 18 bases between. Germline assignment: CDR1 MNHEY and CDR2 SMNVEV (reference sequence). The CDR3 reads CASRRHDRFLEAFF. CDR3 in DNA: TGTGCCAGCAGGCGACACGACCGATTCCTTGAAGCTTTCTTT.

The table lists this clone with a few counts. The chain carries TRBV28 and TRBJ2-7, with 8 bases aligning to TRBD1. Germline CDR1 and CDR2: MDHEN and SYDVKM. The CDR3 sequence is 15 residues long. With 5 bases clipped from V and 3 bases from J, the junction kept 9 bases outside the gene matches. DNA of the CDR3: TGTGCCAGCAGTCAAGCGACAGGGGCCCACTACGAGCAGTACTTC. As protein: CASSQATGAHYEQYF.

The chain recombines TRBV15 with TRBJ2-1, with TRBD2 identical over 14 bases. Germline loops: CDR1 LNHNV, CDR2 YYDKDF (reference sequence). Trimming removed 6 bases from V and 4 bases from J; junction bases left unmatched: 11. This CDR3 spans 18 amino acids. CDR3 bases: TGTGCCACCAGGACGACTAGCGGGGGGGGCCGGGAGTACAATGAGCAGTTCTTC. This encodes CATRTTSGGGREYNEQFF.

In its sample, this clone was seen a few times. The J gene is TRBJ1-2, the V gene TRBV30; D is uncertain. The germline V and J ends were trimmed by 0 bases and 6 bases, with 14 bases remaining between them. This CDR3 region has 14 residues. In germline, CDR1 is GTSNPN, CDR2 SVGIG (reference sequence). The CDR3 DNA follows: TGTGCCTGGAGTGTACTACCGACGGCAGATGGCTACACCTTC. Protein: CAWSVLPTADGYTF.

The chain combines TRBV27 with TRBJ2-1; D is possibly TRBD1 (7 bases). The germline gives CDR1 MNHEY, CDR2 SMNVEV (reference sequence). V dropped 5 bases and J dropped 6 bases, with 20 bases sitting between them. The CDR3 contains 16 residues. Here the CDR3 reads CASSVGGWSGGNEQFF. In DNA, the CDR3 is TGTGCCAGCAGTGTCGGGGGCTGGTCAGGGGGCAATGAGCAGTTCTTC.

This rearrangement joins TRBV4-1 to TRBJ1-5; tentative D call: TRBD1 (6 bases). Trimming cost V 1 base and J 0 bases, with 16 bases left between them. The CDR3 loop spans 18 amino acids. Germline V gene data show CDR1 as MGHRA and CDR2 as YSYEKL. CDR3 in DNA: TGCGCCAGCAGCCAAGCCCCAGGGGCTTCTCCTAGCAATCAGCCCCAGCATTTT. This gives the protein CASSQAPGASPSNQPQHF.

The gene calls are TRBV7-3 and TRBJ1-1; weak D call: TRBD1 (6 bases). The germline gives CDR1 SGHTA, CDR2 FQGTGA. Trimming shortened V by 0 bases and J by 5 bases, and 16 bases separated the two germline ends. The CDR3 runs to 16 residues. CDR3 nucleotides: TGTGCCAGCAGCTTAACAGGAATGGGGGCGAGGACTGAAGCTTTCTTT. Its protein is CASSLTGMGARTEAFF.